Below, 22 T cell receptor beta chains from the same sample are listed, as sequenced in a study of T cell responses to AZD1222 COVID-19 vaccine. The repertoire was sequenced with immunoSEQ multiplex PCR; TCRdb's copy has only in-frame clones and lacks some. The sample yields about 120,000 clones, around 94% seen once. Sequenced material: peripheral blood, taken on day 0 of AZD1222 vaccination. Every receptor here comes from an adult in good health.

The chain combines TRBV5-4 with TRBJ2-5, with 11 bases that match TRBD2. This CDR3 spans 16 amino acids. The trim removed 5 bases at V and 5 bases at J, leaving 11 bases unmatched. CDR1 SGHNT and CDR2 YYREEE come from the germline V gene (reference sequence). The CDR3 nucleotides read TGTGCCAGCAGTAGTCGGCTAGCGGGAGGCGGGGAGACCCAGTACTTC. Amino acids: CASSSRLAGGGETQYF.

CDR3 DNA sequence: TGTGCCAGCAGTATGGCGGCCAATCAGCCCCAGCATTTT. Translation: CASSMAANQPQHF. The chain combines TRBV27 with TRBJ1-5, with D uncertain. Germline CDR1 and CDR2: MNHEY and SMNVEV (reference sequence). V was cut by 5 bases and J by 3 bases, with 8 bases left in between. This CDR3 comprises 13 residues.

The chain combines TRBV27 with TRBJ2-3; the D gene could be TRBD1 or TRBD2 (5 bases each). The CDR3 is made up of 12 amino acids. CDR1 and CDR2 (germline): MNHEY, SMNVEV (reference sequence). Between the trimmed V and J ends, which lost 9 bases and 2 bases, there was a span of 9 bases. The CDR3 loop reads CASRGDTDTQYF. CDR3 DNA: TGTGCCAGTAGAGGGGACACAGATACGCAGTATTTT.

The chain uses TRBV19 and TRBJ2-1, with unresolved D. This CDR3 is built from 13 residues. Germline loops: CDR1 LNHDA, CDR2 SQIVND (reference sequence). The V end lost 1 base, the J end lost 10 bases, and 11 bases lay between the germline ends. The CDR3 protein is CASSIGNSWEQFF. CDR3 DNA sequence: TGTGCCAGTAGTATAGGTAATAGCTGGGAGCAGTTCTTC.

This chain's CDR3 is CASSPRADTNEKLFF. As DNA, the CDR3 is TGTGCCAGCAGCCCTAGGGCAGATACTAATGAAAAACTGTTTTTT. The V gene is TRBV7-9, the J gene TRBJ1-4; D ambiguous. The V gene's germline CDR1 is SEHNR and CDR2 FQNEAQ (reference sequence). The CDR3 length is 15 residues. Trimming stripped 5 bases from V and 2 bases from J, with 12 bases between.

The genes are TRBV5-5 and TRBJ2-3, with 9 bases identical to TRBD2. The germline V gene has CDR1 SGHKS and CDR2 YYEKEE (reference sequence). The CDR3 is made up of 16 amino acids. The V gene end was trimmed by 1 base and the J gene end by 5 bases; junction bases not matched to a gene: 8. CDR3 coding DNA: TGTGCCAGCAGCTTGAGCCTAGCGGGATTCGAAGATACGCAGTATTTT. Its protein is CASSLSLAGFEDTQYF. The full variable domain, rest sourced from reference TRBV5-5 and TRBJ2-3, is DAGVTQSPTHLIKTRGQQVTLRCSPISGHKSVSWYQQVLGQGPQFIFQYYEKEERGRGNFPDRFSARQFPNYSSELNVNALLLGDSALYLCASSLSLAGFEDTQYFGPGTRLTVL.

This chain uses TRBV5-6 with TRBJ1-3; D is uncertain. CDR1 is SGHDT and CDR2 is YYEEEE in the germline V gene. This CDR3 has 15 residues. V lost 0 bases and J lost 2, with 9 bases in between. The CDR3 loop reads CASSLGDRPGNTIYF. The CDR3 DNA is TGTGCCAGCAGCTTGGGTGACCGCCCTGGAAACACCATATATTTT.

The V call is TRBV11-2, the J call TRBJ1-2; no clear D. With 2 bases removed from V and 8 bases from J, the gap between germline ends came to 9 bases. The CDR3 has 12 residues. Germline V gives CDR1 SGHAT, CDR2 FQNNGV. Written as DNA, the CDR3 is TGTGCCAGCAGCTTAAGAGGGAGAGGCTACACCTTC. Its protein is CASSLRGRGYTF.

The V gene is TRBV7-2, the J gene TRBJ2-5; unclear D gene. Trimming took 5 bases from V and 4 from J, leaving 8 bases between them. CDR1 and CDR2 from the germline V gene are SGHTA and FQGNSA. The CDR3 has 12 residues. CDR3 nucleotides: TGTGCCAGCAGCCCGCTTCGAGAGACCCAGTACTTC. Translated: CASSPLRETQYF. The full variable domain, in which reference TRBV7-2 and TRBJ2-5 provide the parts outside the CDR3, is GAGVSQSPSNKVTEKGKDVELRCDPISGHTALYWYRQSLGQGLEFLIYFQGNSAPDKSGLPSDRFSAERTGGSVSTLTIQRTQQEDSAVYLCASSPLRETQYFGPGTRLLVL.

The rearrangement joins TRBV30 to TRBJ1-5; weak D call: TRBD1 (6 bases). The germline CDR1 and CDR2 sequences are GTSNPN and SVGIG (reference sequence). The CDR3 runs to 11 residues. V was shortened by 5 bases and J by 7 bases, with 9 bases between the two germline ends. This CDR3 is CAWDRLQPQHF. In nucleotides, the CDR3 is TGTGCCTGGGACAGGCTCCAGCCCCAGCATTTT.

The chain uses TRBV9 and TRBJ2-7, with 7 bases matching TRBD2. This CDR3 has 14 residues. J gave up 3 bases and V 0 bases, and 3 bases lay outside the gene matches. Germline V CDR1 and CDR2: SGDLS, YYNGEE. In DNA, the CDR3 is TGTGCCAGCAGCGTAGAGTGGGGGGGCTACGAGCAGTACTTC. It codes for CASSVEWGGYEQYF. Looking up the rest from reference TRBV9 and TRBJ2-7 gives the full variable domain: DSGVTQTPKHLITATGQRVTLRCSPRSGDLSVYWYQQSLDQGLQFLIQYYNGEERAKGNILERFSAQQFPDLHSELNLSSLELGDSALYFCASSVEWGGYEQYFGPGTRLTVT.

This chain links TRBV2 with TRBJ1-2; tentatively, D is TRBD1 (6 bases). This CDR3 contains 12 residues. Germline CDR1 is SNHLY and CDR2 is FYNNEI. Between the trimmed V and J ends, which lost 8 bases and 6 bases, there was a span of 13 bases. DNA for the CDR3: TGTGCCAGCTCCACAGGGTATCATGGCTACACCTTC. Residues: CASSTGYHGYTF.

CDR3 protein: CAISGSGQNYGYTF. The CDR3 DNA follows: TGTGCCATCAGTGGGTCAGGACAGAACTATGGCTACACCTTC. The chain recombines TRBV10-3 with TRBJ1-2, with D possibly TRBD1 on 6 matching bases. The CDR3 totals 14 residues. CDR1 ENHRY and CDR2 SYGVKD come from the germline V gene. Trimming pared 4 bases from V and 2 bases from J, leaving 11 bases between.

The rearrangement uses TRBV18 and TRBJ1-5; 8 bases are a match to TRBD1. This CDR3 is built from 16 residues. The germline V gene has CDR1 KGHSH and CDR2 LQKENI. Trimming cost V 3 bases and J 0 bases; bases outside gene matches: 4. The CDR3: CASSPRQGFSNQPQHF. DNA of the CDR3: TGTGCCAGCTCACCCCGACAGGGGTTTAGCAATCAGCCCCAGCATTTT.

The J gene is TRBJ2-7, the V gene TRBV23-1; a weak D match, TRBD1 (6 bases). TRBV23-1 carries the ORF label, with uncertain function. The CDR3 has 15 residues. With 4 bases removed from V and 0 bases from J, the gap between germline ends came to 13 bases. Here the CDR3 reads CASSPRDTSSYEQYV. The CDR3 nucleotides read TGCGCCAGCAGTCCGAGGGACACCAGCTCCTACGAGCAGTACGTC.

The V gene is TRBV2, the J gene TRBJ1-6; 10 positions match TRBD1. In germline, CDR1 is SNHLY, CDR2 FYNNEI. CDR3 size: 20 residues. After removal of 3 bases from V and 0 bases from J, the junction contained 11 bases not matched to a gene. In DNA form, the CDR3 reads TGTGCCAGCAGTGATTCTTCGGGACAGGGGACGAGCTCCTATAATTCACCCCTCCACTTT. Translation gives CASSDSSGQGTSSYNSPLHF.

The table lists this clone with a few counts. The chain joins TRBV5-4 to TRBJ2-1; 13 bases are a match to TRBD2. This CDR3 contains 16 residues. Losses at the gene ends were 4 bases for V and 6 bases for J; bases not matched to a gene: 7. CDR1 SGHNT and CDR2 YYREEE come from the germline V gene (reference sequence). For the CDR3, the DNA is TGTGCCAGCAGCAGAGGGACTAGCGGGGCCATCAATGAGCAGTTCTTC. It translates to CASSRGTSGAINEQFF.

This chain links TRBV6-5 with TRBJ1-5, with D unclear. CDR3 length equals 13 residues. Looked up from germline, CDR1 is MNHEY and CDR2 is SVGAGI. V lost 6 bases and J lost 7, with 13 bases in between. This chain's CDR3 is CASRNDNRQPQHF. The CDR3 DNA reads TGTGCCAGCAGAAATGACAACCGGCAGCCCCAGCATTTT.

This rearrangement joins TRBV19 to TRBJ1-1; no clear D. The CDR3 has 13 amino acids. Trimming stripped 10 bases from V and 5 bases from J, with 17 bases between. CDR1 and CDR2 (germline): LNHDA, SQIVND (reference sequence). As DNA, the CDR3 is TGTGCCACTGGAGGAAGGGTTACAACTGAAGCTTTCTTT. It codes for CATGGRVTTEAFF.

V gene TRBV6-1 combines with J gene TRBJ1-4, with D maybe TRBD1 (6 bases). This CDR3 contains 19 residues. The V gene's germline CDR1 is MNHNS and CDR2 SASEGT. Trimming took 2 bases from V and 3 from J, leaving 22 bases between them. CDR3 sequence (DNA): TGTGCCAGCAGTGAACGGATGGCCCCCCCAGGGGTACCTAATGAAAAACTGTTTTTT. It specifies CASSERMAPPGVPNEKLFF.

The chain carries TRBV6-5 and TRBJ1-5, with 9 bases fitting TRBD1. The CDR3 runs to 14 residues. Germline V gene lookup returns CDR1 MNHEY and CDR2 SVGAGI. Germline trimming cut 6 bases from V and 2 bases from J; bases unmatched to any gene: 2. The chain's CDR3 is CASRTGGGNQPQHF. CDR3 in DNA: TGTGCCAGCAGAACAGGGGGCGGCAATCAGCCCCAGCATTTT.

V usage is TRBV30 and J usage is TRBJ1-3; D unresolved. The CDR3 contains 13 residues. Trimming left V 5 bases short and J 7 bases short, with 15 bases between. The V gene's germline CDR1 is GTSNPN and CDR2 SVGIG (reference sequence). Written as DNA, the CDR3 is TGTGCCTGGGGACTGTTCGCGCCGAACACCATATATTTT. Translating it yields CAWGLFAPNTIYF.